One and the same sample provided the 17 T cell receptor beta chains below, sequenced in a study of T cell clonality in common variable immunodeficiency (dated by TCRdb to between 2015 and 2017). Receptor libraries were prepared by the immunoSEQ multiplex PCR assay. This immuneACCESS table, as held by TCRdb, lists in-frame sequences with V and J called but not all clones. Of the missing ones, under half trace to an unresolved V gene in checked studies; the others have no known cause. This sample has 20,000 to 30,000 clones in the table, none counted a single time. Together, the top ten hold under 10% of the sample. No cognate antigen is known for these TCRs. General findings and caveats noted by the study authors: Fewer deletions and N-nucleotide insertions were reportedly observed in CVID TCRbeta sequences, and highly modified clones with 13 or more V deletions were reportedly absent from CVID TCRbeta sequences.

The sequencing input was peripheral blood mononuclear cells. These receptors were collected from a human donor with common variable immunodeficiency.

Note on this clone: The read gets to within 3 residues of the CDR3 end, and the germline J gene fills in the rest. The gene calls are TRBV7-2 and TRBJ1-1; TRBD1 agrees at 8 bases. The V segment lost 5 bases and the J segment 3 bases; nucleotides outside the gene matches: 5. The length of the CDR3 is 14 residues. Germline CDR1 is SGHTA and CDR2 is FQGNSA. The CDR3 reads CASSLDRGHTEAFF. CDR3 DNA (partial): TGTGCCAGCAGCCTCGACAGGGGACACACTGAA.

Here the CDR3 reads CASSGTGNTGELFF. Incomplete CDR3 DNA: TGTGCCAGCAGCGGGACAGGGAACACCGGGGAG. The chain is built from TRBV7-3 and TRBJ2-2; 8 bases are shared with TRBD1. The read is 3 residues too short to cover the CDR3 end, so that end is filled in from the germline J gene. This CDR3 contains 14 residues. V gave up 5 bases and J gave up 1 base; unmatched junction bases: 0. CDR1 and CDR2 (germline): SGHTA, FQGTGA.

As concerns this clone: The sequence runs out 3 residues before the end of the CDR3; the remainder is reconstructed from the germline J gene. This rearrangement joins TRBV5-6 to TRBJ2-7, with D maybe TRBD1 (6 bases). V lost 0 bases to trimming and J lost 4 bases, with 8 bases between them. CDR3 length: 13 residues. Germline CDR1 is SGHDT and CDR2 is YYEEEE. The part of the CDR3 DNA that was read is TGTGCCAGCAGCTTGGCCCAGGGGTACGAG. It specifies CASSLAQGYE. The complete CDR3 sequence is CASSLAQGYEQYF.

In its sample, this clone was seen a few times. The read terminates 3 residues before the CDR3 end, so the remaining end is supplied by the germline J gene. The chain employs TRBV29-1 and TRBJ2-7, with D maybe TRBD1 (6 bases). The CDR3 totals 11 residues. Trimming stripped 7 bases from V and 2 bases from J, with 9 bases between. The germline V gene has CDR1 SQVTM and CDR2 ANQGSEA. The CDR3 bases that were read are TGCAGCGCTGGACAGACCTACGAG. This encodes CSAGQTYE. The whole CDR3 sequence is CSAGQTYEQYF.

Note on this clone: The read terminates 3 residues ahead of where the CDR3 ends, so the germline J gene completes it. The V and J genes are TRBV20-1 and TRBJ2-7, with 14 bases that match TRBD2. This CDR3 spans 15 amino acids. Germline CDR1 and CDR2: DFQATT and SNEGSKA (reference sequence). The J segment lost 6 bases and the V segment lost 5 bases, leaving 9 bases of the junction unmatched. The CDR3 DNA, read in part, is TGCAGTGCTTTGGGGACTAGCGGGGGCTCTCGCGAG. This gives the protein CSALGTSGGSRE. The entire CDR3 protein is CSALGTSGGSREQYF.

In this sample, this clone turned up many times. The observed sequence ends 3 residues before the CDR3 terminus, with the missing tail filled in from the germline J gene. This chain joins TRBV5-6 and TRBJ2-7; D is unresolved. The germline V gene encodes CDR1 SGHDT and CDR2 YYEEEE. The CDR3 has 15 amino acids. Trimming left V 1 base short and J 2 bases short, with 13 bases between. The CDR3 spells CASSLLVVTPYEQYF. CDR3 DNA, as far as it was read: TGTGCCAGCAGCTTGCTAGTGGTGACCCCCTACGAG. Complete variable domain (other parts from reference TRBV5-6 and TRBJ2-7): DAGVTQSPTHLIKTRGQQVTLRCSPKSGHDTVSWYQQALGQGPQFIFQYYEEEERQRGNFPDRFSGHQFPNYSSELNVNALLLGDSALYLCASSLLVVTPYEQYFGPGTRLTVT.

Only a few counts were recorded for this clone. The read terminates 3 residues ahead of where the CDR3 ends, so the germline J gene completes it. The V gene is TRBV5-1, the J gene TRBJ2-1; the match to TRBD2 covers 11 bases. CDR3 size: 16 residues. The trim removed 3 bases at V and 5 bases at J, leaving 7 bases unmatched. Germline loops: CDR1 SGHRS, CDR2 YFSETQ. CDR3 DNA, as far as it was read: TGCGCCAGCAGCTCCTTCCTAGCGGGGGGACACAATGAG. Translating gives CASSSFLAGGHNE. The CDR3 in full is CASSSFLAGGHNEQFF. Combining the CDR3 with reference TRBV5-1 and TRBJ2-1 gives the whole variable domain KAGVTQTPRYLIKTRGQQVTLSCSPISGHRSVSWYQQTPGQGLQFLFEYFSETQRNKGNFPGRFSGRQFSNSRSEMNVSTLELGDSALYLCASSSFLAGGHNEQFFGPGTRLTVL.

Comment on this clone: The read stops 3 residues short of the end of the CDR3; the missing end is completed from the germline J gene. The rearrangement links TRBV2 to TRBJ2-7; the D is unclear. Trimming took 4 bases from V and 3 from J, leaving 4 bases between them. In germline, CDR1 is SNHLY, CDR2 FYNNEI. The CDR3 consists of 11 residues. The part of the CDR3 DNA that was read is TGTGCCAGCAGTGCCTACTACGAG. Translation gives CASSAYYE. The complete CDR3 protein is CASSAYYEQYF.

With respect to this clone: The read stops 3 residues short of the end of the CDR3; the missing end is completed from the germline J gene. This rearrangement joins TRBV18 to TRBJ1-2, with 8 bases that match TRBD1. The CDR3 has 13 residues. In germline, CDR1 is KGHSH, CDR2 LQKENI. Incomplete CDR3 DNA: TGTGCCAGCTCGTCCGGGACAGGTGGAGGC. Translation gives CASSSGTGGG. The complete CDR3 reads CASSSGTGGGYTF.

This clone has ten or more counts. The read finishes 3 residues shy of the CDR3 end, and the germline J gene is used to complete it. This chain links TRBV19 with TRBJ1-5; 9 bases match TRBD1. The length of the CDR3 is 15 residues. V dropped 5 bases and J dropped 9; count of bases not matched to a gene: 11. Germline assignment: CDR1 LNHDA and CDR2 SQIVND (reference sequence). This CDR3 is CASSRQGGTHSPQHF. The sequenced part of the CDR3 DNA is TGTGCCAGTAGTCGACAGGGGGGAACTCACTCGCCC.

At least ten counts were recorded for this clone. Coverage ceases 3 residues before the CDR3 finishes, and the germline J gene fills in the end. The chain combines TRBV29-1 with TRBJ1-1; 8 bases fit TRBD1. After removal of 5 bases from V and 0 bases from J, the junction contained 14 bases not matched to a gene. Germline CDR1 and CDR2: SQVTM and ANQGSEA. The length of the CDR3 is 17 residues. The CDR3: CSVQGTGSSSMNTEAFF. CDR3 DNA (partial): TGCAGCGTTCAAGGGACAGGTTCCTCCTCTATGAACACTGAA. The full variable domain, completed using reference TRBV29-1 and TRBJ1-1, is SAVISQKPSRDICQRGTSLTIQCQVDSQVTMMFWYRQQPGQSLTLIATANQGSEATYESGFVIDKFPISRPNLTFSTLTVSNMSPEDSSIYLCSVQGTGSSSMNTEAFFGQGTRLTVV.

This clone came up many times. The CDR3 end lies 3 residues beyond the end of the read and is filled in from the germline J gene. The V gene is TRBV5-1, the J gene TRBJ2-3, with 7 bases aligning to TRBD2. The V segment lost 4 bases and the J segment 0 bases; nucleotides outside the gene matches: 14. The CDR3 spans 18 residues. The germline CDR1 and CDR2 sequences are SGHRS and YFSETQ. CDR3 DNA (partial): TGCGCCAGCAGCCTTAGCGGGCCCGATTCCCAAAGCACAGATACG. It specifies CASSLSGPDSQSTDT. In full, the CDR3 is CASSLSGPDSQSTDTQYF.

This clone appeared a few times. The read falls 3 residues short of the CDR3 end, and the missing part is taken from the germline J gene. V and J are TRBV7-9 and TRBJ1-2; unclear D gene. Looked up from germline, CDR1 is SEHNR and CDR2 is FQNEAQ (reference sequence). CDR3 length equals 12 residues. The ends were cut back, 6 bases at V and 4 bases at J, with 9 bases in the middle. The DNA read from the CDR3 is TGTGCCAGCAGTGTCCTTATCTATGGC. Protein product: CASSVLIYG. The complete CDR3 protein is CASSVLIYGYTF.

This clone appeared many times. Read data end 3 residues before the CDR3 end; the end is taken from the germline J gene. The chain uses TRBV5-1 and TRBJ1-1, with 7 bases that match TRBD1. This CDR3 region has 14 residues. Germline V gives CDR1 SGHRS, CDR2 YFSETQ. J lost 4 bases, V lost 4 bases, and 7 bases had no gene match. CDR3 DNA, as far as it was read: TGCGCCAGCAGCGGTCCCGGGACAGCCACTGAA. The encoded protein is CASSGPGTATE. The CDR3 in its entirety is CASSGPGTATEAFF. The whole variable domain, remainder taken from reference TRBV5-1 and TRBJ1-1, is KAGVTQTPRYLIKTRGQQVTLSCSPISGHRSVSWYQQTPGQGLQFLFEYFSETQRNKGNFPGRFSGRQFSNSRSEMNVSTLELGDSALYLCASSGPGTATEAFFGQGTRLTVV.

Turning to this clone: The sequence runs out 3 residues before the end of the CDR3; the remainder is reconstructed from the germline J gene. V and J are TRBV5-6 and TRBJ1-1; TRBD1 aligns across 8 bases. CDR1 SGHDT and CDR2 YYEEEE come from the germline V gene. The junction had 6 bases not matched to a gene; V was cut back by 4 bases and J by 1 base. This CDR3 spans 15 amino acids. The CDR3 here is CASSKRQGWNTEAFF. The DNA read from the CDR3 is TGTGCCAGCAGCAAGAGACAGGGGTGGAACACTGAA.

Notes on this clone: From the germline J gene comes the end of the CDR3, since the read stops 3 residues before it. The chain carries TRBV5-6 and TRBJ1-6; a weak D match, TRBD1 (6 bases). Trimming removed 1 base at V and 11 bases at J, with 16 bases between. The germline V gene encodes CDR1 SGHDT and CDR2 YYEEEE. There are 15 residues in the CDR3. The CDR3 loop is CASSLLEGQGTPLHF. The part of the CDR3 DNA that was read is TGTGCCAGCAGCTTGCTTGAAGGGCAGGGGACACCC.

This clone has just a few counts. The read ends 3 residues before the CDR3 terminus; that terminus is restored from the germline J gene. The chain links TRBV2 to TRBJ2-5; 9 bases align to TRBD1. CDR3 length: 13 residues. Germline values: CDR1 SNHLY, CDR2 FYNNEI. Losses at the gene ends were 5 bases for V and 7 bases for J; bases not matched to a gene: 5. The part of the CDR3 DNA that was read is TGTGCCAGCAGTTGGGACAGGGAAGGGACC. Amino acid sequence: CASSWDREGT. The entire CDR3 protein is CASSWDREGTQYF.